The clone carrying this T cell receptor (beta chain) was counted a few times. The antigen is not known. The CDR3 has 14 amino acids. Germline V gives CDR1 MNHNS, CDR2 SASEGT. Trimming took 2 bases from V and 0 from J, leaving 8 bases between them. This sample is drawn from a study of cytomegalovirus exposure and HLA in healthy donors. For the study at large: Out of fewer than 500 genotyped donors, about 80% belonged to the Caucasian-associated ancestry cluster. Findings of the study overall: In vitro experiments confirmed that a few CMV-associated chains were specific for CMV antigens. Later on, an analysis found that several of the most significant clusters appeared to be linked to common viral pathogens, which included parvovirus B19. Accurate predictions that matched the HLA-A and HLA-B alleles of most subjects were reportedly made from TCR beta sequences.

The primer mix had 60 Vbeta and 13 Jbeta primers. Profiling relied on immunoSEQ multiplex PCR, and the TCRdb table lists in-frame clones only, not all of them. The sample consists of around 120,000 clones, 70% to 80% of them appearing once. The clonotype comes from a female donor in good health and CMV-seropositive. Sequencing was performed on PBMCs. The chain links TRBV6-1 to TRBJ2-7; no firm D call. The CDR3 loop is CASSEFLDSYEQYF. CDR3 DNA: TGTGCCAGCAGTGAATTTCTAGACTCCTACGAGCAGTACTTC.